The sequence of this T cell receptor beta chain was determined in a study of response to subunit inactivated influenza vaccine. General study results and limits: The study's authors posited that every seasonal influenza vaccination enlists few new T cells.

The CDR3 sequence is 15 residues long. Per germline, CDR1 SGHRS and CDR2 YFSETQ. Trimming stripped 0 bases from V and 6 bases from J, with 13 bases between. This clonotype was counted a few times. Antigen unknown. TCRdb used MiXCR to reprocess the RT-PCR reads, holding one entry per CDR3 protein. This table has about 540,000 distinct CDR3 sequences, approximately 22% appearing once. This sample also appeared in a second study, on T cells expressing NK-cell markers. Per that study: TCR beta cDNA was generated via 5'RACE template switching incorporating UMIs. Seven sequenced donors out of eight were HCMV-seropositive, one seronegative. The use of an anti-gamma-delta TCR antibody, which was added in several experiments, restricted sorting to T cells expressing alpha-beta TCR. Researchers report these clonotypes also headed the CD3+CD56-NKG2C+ fraction in a handful of donors.

V is TRBV5-1 and J is TRBJ2-1, with D perhaps TRBD2 (5 bases). This specimen consisted of CD4+ T cells sorted from PBMCs, obtained approximately 13 days after vaccination. The receptor's source is a man in his fifties who received an inactivated influenza vaccine. The CDR3 spells CASSLAPAAGNEQFF. In DNA form, the CDR3 reads TGCGCCAGCAGCTTGGCGCCCGCCGCGGGCAATGAGCAGTTCTTC.